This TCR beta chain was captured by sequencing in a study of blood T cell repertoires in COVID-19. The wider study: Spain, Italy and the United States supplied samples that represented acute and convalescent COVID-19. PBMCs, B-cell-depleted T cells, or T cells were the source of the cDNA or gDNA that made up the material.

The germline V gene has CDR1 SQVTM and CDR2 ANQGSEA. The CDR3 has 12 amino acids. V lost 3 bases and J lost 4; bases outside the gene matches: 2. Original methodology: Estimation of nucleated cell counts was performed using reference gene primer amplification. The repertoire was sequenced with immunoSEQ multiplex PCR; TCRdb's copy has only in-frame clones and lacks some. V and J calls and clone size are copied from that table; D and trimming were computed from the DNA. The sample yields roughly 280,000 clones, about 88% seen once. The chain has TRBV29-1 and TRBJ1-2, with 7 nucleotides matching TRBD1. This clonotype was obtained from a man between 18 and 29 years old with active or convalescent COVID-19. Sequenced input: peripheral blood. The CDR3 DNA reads TGCAGCGTTGAGGCAGGGGGCTATGGCTACACCTTC. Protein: CSVEAGGYGYTF.